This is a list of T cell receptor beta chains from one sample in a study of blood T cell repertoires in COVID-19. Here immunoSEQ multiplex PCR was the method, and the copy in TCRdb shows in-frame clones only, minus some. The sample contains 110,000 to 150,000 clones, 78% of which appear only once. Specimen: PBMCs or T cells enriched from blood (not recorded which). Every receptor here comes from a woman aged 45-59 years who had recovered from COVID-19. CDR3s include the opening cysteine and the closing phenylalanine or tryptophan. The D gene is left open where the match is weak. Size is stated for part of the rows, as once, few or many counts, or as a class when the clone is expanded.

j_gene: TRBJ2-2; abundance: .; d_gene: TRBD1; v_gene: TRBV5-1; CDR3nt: TGCGCCAGCAGCTTGAAGGGACAGGGAAGGGCCGGGGAGCTGTTTTTT; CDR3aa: CASSLKGQGRAGELFF
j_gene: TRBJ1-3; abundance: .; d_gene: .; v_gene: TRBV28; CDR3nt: TGTGCCAGCAGCCCCTATCACCTTTCTGGAAACACCATATATTTT; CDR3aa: CASSPYHLSGNTIYF
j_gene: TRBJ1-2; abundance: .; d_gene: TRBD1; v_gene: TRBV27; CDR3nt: TGTGCCAGCAGTTTGGGACAGGGTGGCGGCTACACCTTC; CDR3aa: CASSLGQGGGYTF
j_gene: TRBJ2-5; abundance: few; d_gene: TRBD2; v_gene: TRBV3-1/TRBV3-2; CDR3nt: TGTGCCAGCAGCCAATCGGCTCTAGCGGGGCTGGAGACCCAGTACTTC; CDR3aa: CASSQSALAGLETQYF
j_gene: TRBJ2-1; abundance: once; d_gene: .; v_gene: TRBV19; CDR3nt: TGTGCCAGTAGTGAGCCCACGGGCTCCTACAATGAGCAGTTCTTC; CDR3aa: CASSEPTGSYNEQFF
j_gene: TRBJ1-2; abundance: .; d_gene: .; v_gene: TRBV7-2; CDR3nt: TGTGCCAGCAGCCCAAAGGGGGGGATCAGAGATGGCTACACCTTC; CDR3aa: CASSPKGGIRDGYTF
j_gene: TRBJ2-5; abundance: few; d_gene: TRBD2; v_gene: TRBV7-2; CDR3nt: TGTGCCAGCAGCAGGGGGACTAGCGGGGGGCAAGAGACCCAGTACTTC; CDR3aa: CASSRGTSGGQETQYF
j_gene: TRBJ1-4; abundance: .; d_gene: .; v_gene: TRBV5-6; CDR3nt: TGTGCCAGCAGCTTGGGCCAGGTGAATAATGAAAAACTGTTTTTT; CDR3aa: CASSLGQVNNEKLFF
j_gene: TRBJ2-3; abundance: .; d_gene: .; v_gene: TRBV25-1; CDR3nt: TGTGCCAGCAGTGACTTTGGCACAGATACGCAGTATTTT; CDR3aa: CASSDFGTDTQYF
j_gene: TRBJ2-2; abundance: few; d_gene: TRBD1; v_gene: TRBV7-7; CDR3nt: TGTGCCAGCAGCTTAGGGACAGGGGTGAACACCGGGGAGCTGTTTTTT; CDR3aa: CASSLGTGVNTGELFF
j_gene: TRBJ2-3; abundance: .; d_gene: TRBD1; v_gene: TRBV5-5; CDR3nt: TGTGCCAGCATCCCGGGACAGGGTAAGACAGATACGCAGTATTTT; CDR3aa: CASIPGQGKTDTQYF